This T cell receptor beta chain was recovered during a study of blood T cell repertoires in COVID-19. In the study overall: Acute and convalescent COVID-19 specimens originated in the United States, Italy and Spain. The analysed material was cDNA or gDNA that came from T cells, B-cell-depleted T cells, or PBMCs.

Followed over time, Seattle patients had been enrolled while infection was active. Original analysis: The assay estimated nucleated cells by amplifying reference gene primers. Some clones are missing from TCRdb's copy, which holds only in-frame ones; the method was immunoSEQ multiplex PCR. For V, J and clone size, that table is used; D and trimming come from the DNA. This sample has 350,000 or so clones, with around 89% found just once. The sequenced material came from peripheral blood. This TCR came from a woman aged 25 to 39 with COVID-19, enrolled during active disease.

CDR3 sequence reads: CASSGGTPLYEQYF. In nucleotides, the CDR3 is TGCGCCAGCAGCGGCGGGACTCCACTCTACGAGCAGTACTTC. This chain connects TRBV5-1 to TRBJ2-7; D is possibly TRBD2 (6 bases). The CDR3 length is 14 residues. Germline CDR1 is SGHRS and CDR2 is YFSETQ. V was pared by 4 bases and J by 3 bases, with 14 bases between.